The 10 T cell receptor beta chains listed next were all sequenced from one sample in a study of blood T cell repertoires in COVID-19. Only in-frame clones appear in the TCRdb table, and some are missing; sequencing was by immunoSEQ multiplex PCR. The sample holds a few hundred thousand clones; approximately 80% are singletons and the top ten take about 4.3%. Sequenced sample: PBMCs or T cells enriched from blood (not recorded which). The source of these receptors is a man aged 30 to 39 with acute COVID-19.

Written as DNA, the CDR3 is TGCGCCAGCAGCCTCCCCGGGACAGGGGCCTTTTTAGAACCCCTCCACTTT. Amino acid sequence: CASSLPGTGAFLEPLHF. The rearrangement links TRBV4-1 to TRBJ1-6; 10 bases fit TRBD1. The germline CDR1 and CDR2 sequences are MGHRA and YSYEKL. J was trimmed by 12 bases and V by 4 bases; bases with no gene match: 15. The CDR3 is 17 residues long.

The V and J genes are TRBV7-9 and TRBJ1-2; 7 nucleotides align to TRBD1. The V and J ends lost 1 base and 3 bases, in that order; junction bases with no gene match: 5. The germline gives CDR1 SEHNR, CDR2 FQNEAQ (reference sequence). This CDR3 is 15 amino acids long. The CDR3 reads CASSLDQGDYYGYTF. As DNA, the CDR3 is TGTGCCAGCAGCTTAGACCAGGGGGATTACTATGGCTACACCTTC.

The chain joins TRBV14 to TRBJ2-5, with D possibly TRBD1 on 6 matching bases. The CDR3 consists of 17 residues. V was trimmed by 0 bases and J by 5 bases, leaving 19 bases between them. Germline values: CDR1 SGHDN, CDR2 FVKESK. The CDR3 DNA reads as TGTGCCAGCAGCCAAGAATGGTTTCAGGGGTGGCGTGAGACCCAGTACTTC. Amino acid sequence: CASSQEWFQGWRETQYF.

This chain uses TRBV10-3 with TRBJ2-7; 9 bases align to TRBD2. The length of the CDR3 is 14 residues. V gave up 3 bases and J gave up 7 bases; unmatched junction bases: 7. The germline gives CDR1 ENHRY, CDR2 SYGVKD. CDR3: CAISDGSGGLEQYF. Written as DNA, the CDR3 is TGTGCCATCAGTGATGGTAGCGGGGGTCTTGAGCAGTACTTC.

This clone was found a few times. This chain links TRBV29-1 with TRBJ1-2; the D is unclear. The CDR3 is made up of 14 amino acids. V shed 4 bases and J shed 9 bases, with 21 bases lying between them. Germline lookup yields CDR1 SQVTM and CDR2 ANQGSEA. CDR3: CSVVNSRATGSYTF. For the CDR3, the DNA is TGCAGCGTTGTCAATTCCCGGGCCACGGGGAGCTACACCTTC. Combining the CDR3 with reference TRBV29-1 and TRBJ1-2 gives the whole variable domain SAVISQKPSRDICQRGTSLTIQCQVDSQVTMMFWYRQQPGQSLTLIATANQGSEATYESGFVIDKFPISRPNLTFSTLTVSNMSPEDSSIYLCSVVNSRATGSYTFGSGTRLTVV.

The count of this clone is one. The CDR3 bases are TGTGCCAGCAGCCTTTTCTTGGGAGAAGGGACACCGAACACTGAAGCTTTCTTT. Encoded protein: CASSLFLGEGTPNTEAFF. The chain uses TRBV5-5 and TRBJ1-1; tentatively, D is TRBD1 (6 bases). V was trimmed by 4 bases and J by 1 base, leaving 23 bases between them. CDR3 length: 18 amino acids. Germline CDR1 SGHKS, CDR2 YYEKEE (reference sequence).

V and J are TRBV4-1 and TRBJ2-2; D not certain. Between the trimmed V and J ends, which lost 0 bases and 0 bases, there was a span of 11 bases. Germline values: CDR1 MGHRA, CDR2 YSYEKL. CDR3 size: 17 residues. As DNA, the CDR3 is TGCGCCAGCAGCCAAGATGTGTGGAGTCCGAACACCGGGGAGCTGTTTTTT. Translation: CASSQDVWSPNTGELFF.

The gene calls are TRBV19 and TRBJ1-2; tentative D call: TRBD1 (6 bases). The CDR3 totals 12 residues. Trimming removed 7 bases at V and 8 bases at J, with 14 bases between. CDR1 is LNHDA and CDR2 is SQIVND in the germline V gene (reference sequence). CDR3 residues: CASTRQGLGYTF. The DNA of the CDR3 is TGTGCCAGTACAAGGCAGGGGCTAGGCTACACCTTC.

This clone occurred a few times. Other DNA sequences from this sample encode an identical CDR3 as well. CDR3 loop: CASSLTDYEQYF. DNA of the CDR3: TGTGCCAGCAGCCTGACAGATTACGAGCAGTACTTC. The chain employs TRBV7-9 and TRBJ2-7, with D tentatively TRBD1 (5 bases). The ends were cut back, 5 bases at V and 4 bases at J, with 9 bases in the middle. This CDR3 spans 12 amino acids. The germline V gene encodes CDR1 SEHNR and CDR2 FQNEAQ (reference sequence).

The gene calls are TRBV10-3 and TRBJ2-2, with D perhaps matching TRBD2 (5 bases). This CDR3 has 15 residues. Germline lookup yields CDR1 ENHRY and CDR2 SYGVKD. The ends were cut back, 4 bases at V and 4 bases at J, with 13 bases in the middle. CDR3 sequence reads: CAISGVEGATGELFF. In DNA, the CDR3 is TGTGCCATCAGTGGGGTTGAGGGTGCCACCGGGGAGCTGTTTTTT.